The next 22 T cell receptor beta chains were all read from a single sample in a study of cytomegalovirus exposure and HLA in healthy donors. PCR amplification relied on 60 Vbeta primers (plus 13 Jbeta primers). Only in-frame clones appear in the TCRdb table, and some are missing; sequencing was by immunoSEQ multiplex PCR. The sample includes roughly 140,000 clones, almost 85% of them seen just once. Material: PBMCs. All receptors derive from a woman aged 60-70 years in good health and CMV-seropositive.

The chain has TRBV27 and TRBJ1-1; D is possibly TRBD1 (6 bases). The germline V gene encodes CDR1 MNHEY and CDR2 SMNVEV (reference sequence). This CDR3 spans 16 amino acids. With 0 bases removed from V and 0 bases from J, the gap between germline ends came to 11 bases. The CDR3 here is CASSLSPGHLNTEAFF. DNA of the CDR3: TGTGCCAGCAGTTTATCGCCGGGACACCTGAACACTGAAGCTTTCTTT.

This chain uses TRBV27 with TRBJ2-2; no clear D. CDR1 and CDR2 (germline): MNHEY, SMNVEV (reference sequence). The length of the CDR3 is 17 residues. The V end lost 1 base, the J end lost 3 bases, and 15 bases lay between the germline ends. The CDR3 region is CASSLWVGPQDTGELFF. As DNA, the CDR3 is TGTGCCAGCAGTTTATGGGTAGGCCCCCAGGACACCGGGGAGCTGTTTTTT.

The rearrangement uses TRBV5-4 and TRBJ2-3; D unresolved. The length of the CDR3 is 13 residues. Germline V CDR1 and CDR2: SGHNT, YYREEE (reference sequence). The ends were cut back, 4 bases at V and 5 bases at J, with 11 bases in the middle. CDR3 sequence reads: CASSPKSVDTQYF. The CDR3 nucleotides read TGTGCCAGCAGCCCCAAAAGCGTAGATACGCAGTATTTT.

This clone occurred once. This rearrangement joins TRBV5-1 to TRBJ2-3, with TRBD2 matching over 11 bases. Germline V gives CDR1 SGHRS, CDR2 YFSETQ. The CDR3 loop spans 15 amino acids. Trimming cost V 4 bases and J 5 bases; bases outside gene matches: 6. This chain's CDR3 is CASSKTSGNIDTQYF. The CDR3 DNA sequence: TGCGCCAGCAGCAAGACTAGCGGGAATATAGATACGCAGTATTTT.

In nucleotides, the CDR3 is TGTGCCTGCAAACTAGCACGACCGGGACAGCCTTCCTACGAGCAGTACTTC. Encoded protein: CACKLARPGQPSYEQYF. The chain couples TRBV30 to TRBJ2-7; possibly TRBD1 for D (7 bases). The CDR3 sequence is 17 residues long. Trimming removed 6 bases at V and 1 base at J, with 25 bases between. Germline V lookup: CDR1 GTSNPN, CDR2 SVGIG (reference sequence).

V is TRBV9 and J is TRBJ2-7; perhaps TRBD2 as D (6 bases). This CDR3 spans 14 amino acids. V shed 0 bases and J shed 5 bases, with 12 bases lying between them. The germline CDR1 and CDR2 sequences are SGDLS and YYNGEE. DNA for the CDR3: TGTGCCAGCAGCGTAGCGGGAGCGGTTCACGAGCAGTACTTC. It codes for CASSVAGAVHEQYF.

The CDR3 bases are TGTGCCAGCAGGCAGGGGGCGGCCGGCTCTGGGGCCAACGTCCTGACTTTC. It translates to CASRQGAAGSGANVLTF. The chain combines TRBV2 with TRBJ2-6; TRBD1 matches at 8 bases. The V segment lost 6 bases and the J segment 0 bases; nucleotides outside the gene matches: 7. Germline CDR1 SNHLY, CDR2 FYNNEI. CDR3 size: 17 residues.

V is TRBV28 and J is TRBJ1-4, with 7 nucleotides matching TRBD1. The CDR3 runs to 13 residues. V lost 7 bases, J lost 7 bases, and 6 bases stayed unmatched. The germline V gene has CDR1 MDHEN and CDR2 SYDVKM. CDR3 residues: CASNDRDGEKLFF. The CDR3 nucleotides are TGTGCCAGCAACGACAGGGACGGTGAAAAACTGTTTTTT.

V is TRBV5-1 and J is TRBJ1-5, with TRBD1 as a possible D gene (5 bases). Trimming shortened V by 4 bases and J by 4 bases, and 15 bases separated the two germline ends. CDR1 is SGHRS and CDR2 is YFSETQ in the germline V gene. The CDR3 length is 15 residues. The CDR3 DNA reads as TGCGCCAGCAGCCCTGGGGCCATTGGAAATCAGCCCCAGCATTTT. This gives the protein CASSPGAIGNQPQHF.

The CDR3 region has the DNA TGCAGCGTTGAAAAGAGTTGGGGGGGTGAGAACACTGAAGCTTTCTTT. The encoded protein is CSVEKSWGGENTEAFF. The chain couples TRBV29-1 to TRBJ1-1; D may be TRBD1 (5 bases). This CDR3 is built from 16 residues. CDR1 is SQVTM, CDR2 ANQGSEA, per germline. Trimming left V 2 bases short and J 1 base short, with 17 bases between.

The J gene is TRBJ1-2, the V gene TRBV5-1; 11 bases line up with TRBD1. The CDR3 contains 17 residues. The germline gives CDR1 SGHRS, CDR2 YFSETQ. The junction had 6 bases not matched to a gene; V was cut back by 0 bases and J by 2 bases. The CDR3 nucleotides read TGCGCCAGCAGCTTGGGGACAGGGGGCATTGTCAACTATGGCTACACCTTC. This sequence encodes CASSLGTGGIVNYGYTF.

V and J are TRBV7-9 and TRBJ2-1; 7 bases map to TRBD2. CDR3 length equals 18 residues. Trimming at V came to 5 bases and at J to 0 bases, leaving 13 bases not matched to a gene. Per germline, CDR1 SEHNR and CDR2 FQNEAQ (reference sequence). In DNA, the CDR3 is TGTGCCAGCAGCCAACCCAAAGGGAGGGGCCCCTCCTACAATGAGCAGTTCTTC. It specifies CASSQPKGRGPSYNEQFF.

On this clone itself: A junction boundary mismatches the germline segment, possibly from a read error. This same CDR3 is encoded by further DNA sequences in the sample. The chain uses TRBV7-9 and TRBJ1-2; D is undetermined. The CDR3 loop spans 14 amino acids. CDR1 SEHNR and CDR2 FQNEAQ come from the germline V gene (reference sequence). CDR3 region: CASSLVEITDGYTF. The DNA of the CDR3 is TGTGCTAGCAGCTTAGTCGAGATTACGGATGGCTACACCTTC. Variable domain in full (rest from reference TRBV7-9 and TRBJ1-2): DTGVSQNPRHKITKRGQNVTFRCDPISEHNRLYWYRQTLGQGPEFLTYFQNEAQLEKSRLLSDRFSAERPKGSFSTLEIQRTEQGDSAMYLCASSLVEITDGYTFGSGTRLTVV.

The chain couples TRBV2 to TRBJ1-1, with TRBD1 as a possible D gene (6 bases). Germline V CDR1 and CDR2: SNHLY, FYNNEI. V was trimmed by 1 base and J by 2 bases, leaving 14 bases between them. This CDR3 region has 16 residues. CDR3 nucleotides: TGTGCCAGCAGTGAAGAAATAGTAGGGGGTAACACTGAAGCTTTCTTT. It translates to CASSEEIVGGNTEAFF.

This clone was recorded a few times. The chain recombines TRBV6-1 with TRBJ1-1; D remains unclear. With 3 bases removed from V and 7 bases from J, the gap between germline ends came to 9 bases. Per germline, CDR1 MNHNS and CDR2 SASEGT. This CDR3 is built from 12 residues. The CDR3 loop is CASSDSLNEAFF. CDR3 sequence (DNA): TGTGCCAGCAGTGATAGCCTTAATGAAGCTTTCTTT.

This chain joins TRBV28 and TRBJ2-7; a weak D match, TRBD2 (6 bases). Germline CDR1 is MDHEN and CDR2 is SYDVKM. The CDR3 has 13 residues. V dropped 2 bases and J dropped 3 bases, with 8 bases sitting between them. The DNA for the CDR3 is TGTGCCAGCAGTTTAGGGACTTTCTACGAGCAGTACTTC. Amino acids: CASSLGTFYEQYF. The entire variable domain, with the rest obtained from reference TRBV28 and TRBJ2-7, is as follows: DVKVTQSSRYLVKRTGEKVFLECVQDMDHENMFWYRQDPGLGLRLIYFSYDVKMKEKGDIPEGYSVSREKKERFSLILESASTNQTSMYLCASSLGTFYEQYFGPGTRLTVT.

This rearrangement joins TRBV9 to TRBJ2-7; 12 nucleotides match TRBD2. V gave up 3 bases and J gave up 5 bases; unmatched junction bases: 6. This CDR3 spans 15 amino acids. Germline V lookup: CDR1 SGDLS, CDR2 YYNGEE. CDR3 sequence: CASSATSGRSNEQYF. CDR3 in DNA: TGTGCCAGCAGCGCCACTAGCGGGAGGAGCAACGAGCAGTACTTC.

This clone was seen only once. The chain links TRBV7-9 to TRBJ2-1; D call uncertain. Per the germline V gene, CDR1 is SEHNR and CDR2 is FQNEAQ (reference sequence). This CDR3 contains 14 residues. Trimming took 0 bases from V and 6 from J, leaving 9 bases between them. The CDR3 sequence is CASSLAGGLNEQFF. In nucleotides, the CDR3 is TGTGCCAGCAGCTTAGCTGGCGGCCTCAATGAGCAGTTCTTC.

CDR3 loop: CASSPLAGAGEQYF. The CDR3 bases are TGCGCCAGCAGCCCTCTAGCGGGAGCGGGCGAGCAGTACTTC. The gene calls are TRBV4-1 and TRBJ2-7; 10 positions agree with TRBD2. Germline CDR1 is MGHRA and CDR2 is YSYEKL. The ends lost 4 bases at V and 6 bases at J; junction bases unmatched: 6. The length of the CDR3 is 14 residues.

This sequence joins TRBV28 and TRBJ1-1; D is ambiguous. The CDR3 is 13 residues long. Trimming shortened V by 3 bases and J by 5 bases, and 10 bases separated the two germline ends. Germline lookup yields CDR1 MDHEN and CDR2 SYDVKM. The CDR3 loop reads CASSFLGGTEAFF. Written as DNA, the CDR3 is TGTGCCAGCAGTTTTCTGGGAGGTACTGAAGCTTTCTTT.

The chain recombines TRBV29-1 with TRBJ2-3; perhaps TRBD2 as D (8 bases). This CDR3 comprises 15 residues. CDR1 and CDR2 from the germline V gene are SQVTM and ANQGSEA. V was shortened by 4 bases and J by 2 bases, with 16 bases between the two germline ends. The CDR3 protein is CSVGGGGGFTDTQYF. In DNA form, the CDR3 reads TGCAGCGTTGGAGGGGGCGGGGGGTTCACAGATACGCAGTATTTT.

This clone came up a few times. This chain links TRBV16 with TRBJ1-5, with unresolved D. The CDR3 loop spans 13 amino acids. CDR1 is KGHSY, CDR2 FQNENV, per germline. Trimming removed 5 bases from V and 3 bases from J, with 8 bases in between. CDR3 region: CASSVSYNQPQHF. The CDR3 nucleotides read TGTGCCAGCAGCGTCTCCTACAATCAGCCCCAGCATTTT.